This T cell receptor beta chain was documented in a study of blood T cell repertoires in COVID-19. Turning to the study itself: Samples of COVID-19 (acute and convalescent) were obtained from the United States, Italy and Spain. T cells, B-cell-depleted T cells, or PBMCs provided the cDNA or gDNA that served as material.

Original handling: Scientists estimated how many nucleated cells there were by amplifying reference gene primers. TCRdb's table, derived via immunoSEQ multiplex PCR, lists solely in-frame clones and lacks some. The D gene and trimming were derived from the DNA, and the V and J assignments and clone size from that table. The data show around 140,000 clones, with around 80% seen just once and around 15% held by the top ten. The receptor comes from a human donor with acute or convalescent COVID-19. The donor label of this sample is uncertain. Input material: peripheral blood.

The CDR3 DNA follows: TGCGCCAGCAGCCAAAGGGCGGCTAGCGGCGCCTCTGGGGCCAACGTCCTGACTTTC. Its translation: CASSQRAASGASGANVLTF. The V call is TRBV5-1, the J call TRBJ2-6, with TRBD2 identical over 7 bases. V shed 4 bases and J 0 bases; nucleotides not matched to a gene: 13. The CDR3 loop spans 19 amino acids. Germline CDR1 SGHRS, CDR2 YFSETQ.